This T cell receptor (beta chain) emerged from a study of shared clonotypes between healthy human individuals. V lost 2 bases and J lost 5, with 3 bases in between. Per the germline V gene, CDR1 is MNHNY and CDR2 is SVGAGI (reference sequence). The CDR3 length is 11 residues. Sequencing used immunoSEQ multiplex PCR; TCRdb keeps in-frame clones, though not all of them. The sample comprises over 400,000 clones, over 70% of which are singletons, and 9.5% to 15% rests with the top ten. The J gene is TRBJ2-5, the V gene TRBV6-6; no firm D call. The sequenced sample consisted of PBMCs. This sequence originates from a woman between 35 and 50 years old in good health. Some clones in this sample may be carry-over from other donors' samples. CDR3 sequence: CASSYSETQYF. The CDR3, as DNA: TGTGCCAGCAGTTACAGTGAGACCCAGTACTTC.